The 28 T cell receptor beta chains presented below share a single source sample, sequenced in a study of shared clonotypes between healthy human individuals. Only in-frame clones appear in the TCRdb table, and some are missing; sequencing was by immunoSEQ multiplex PCR. Of 600,000 to 750,000 clones in the sample, roughly 72% were seen once. Sequenced material: memory CD4+ T cells sorted from blood. Noted subset: CD45RA-negative fraction. These receptors all stem from a woman aged 25-40 years in good health.

This chain links TRBV28 with TRBJ1-2; 9 nucleotides match TRBD1. With V trimmed by 6 bases and J by 4 bases, 6 bases remained unmatched. The CDR3 contains 14 residues. CDR1 is MDHEN, CDR2 SYDVKM, per germline. CDR3 in DNA: TGTGCCAGCAGCCCGGGGGACAGGGTCTATGGCTACACCTTC. This sequence encodes CASSPGDRVYGYTF.

Here the CDR3 DNA reads TGTGCCAGCCGCCTCGGAGGTCAGGAGACCCAGTACTTC. The encoded protein is CASRLGGQETQYF. The chain uses TRBV5-4 and TRBJ2-5, with D possibly matching TRBD2 (5 bases). V was clipped by 7 bases and J by 5 bases, with 15 bases between them. Germline-derived CDR1 and CDR2 are SGHNT and YYREEE (reference sequence). CDR3 length equals 13 residues.

CDR3 loop: CASELAGGPGEQFF. The CDR3 DNA follows: TGTGCCAGCGAGCTAGCGGGAGGGCCGGGTGAGCAGTTCTTC. The J gene is TRBJ2-1, the V gene TRBV2; 12 bases map to TRBD2. The germline gives CDR1 SNHLY, CDR2 FYNNEI. V shed 8 bases and J 9 bases; nucleotides not matched to a gene: 8. This CDR3 has 14 residues.

Ten or more counts support this clone. CDR3 region: CSVRLPFLYTDTQYF. For the CDR3, the DNA is TGCAGCGTTCGACTTCCGTTTCTTTACACAGATACGCAGTATTTT. The V call is TRBV29-1, the J call TRBJ2-3; D not certain. The CDR3 sequence is 15 residues long. Between the trimmed V and J ends, which lost 5 bases and 2 bases, there was a span of 17 bases. CDR1 is SQVTM and CDR2 is ANQGSEA in the germline V gene.

Concerning this clone: This may arise from a read error, as a much more abundant clone is one base away. The J gene is TRBJ1-5, the V gene TRBV6-5, with 9 bases lining up with TRBD1. V gave up 6 bases and J gave up 2 bases; unmatched junction bases: 2. CDR1 is MNHEY, CDR2 SVGAGI, per germline. The CDR3 is 14 residues long. CDR3 DNA: TGTGCCAGCAGCACAGGGGGCGGCAATCAGCCCCAGCATTTT. As protein: CASSTGGGNQPQHF.

The rearrangement links TRBV9 to TRBJ2-7, with D perhaps TRBD2 (5 bases). Germline V gene sequence: CDR1 SGDLS, CDR2 YYNGEE. The CDR3 is 13 amino acids. Trimming removed 0 bases from V and 5 bases from J, with 9 bases in between. The chain's CDR3 is CASSVEARDEQYF. For the CDR3, the DNA is TGTGCCAGCAGCGTAGAGGCGAGGGACGAGCAGTACTTC. The complete variable domain, with remaining parts taken from reference TRBV9 and TRBJ2-7, reads DSGVTQTPKHLITATGQRVTLRCSPRSGDLSVYWYQQSLDQGLQFLIQYYNGEERAKGNILERFSAQQFPDLHSELNLSSLELGDSALYFCASSVEARDEQYFGPGTRLTVT.

This clone was detected only a few times. The gene calls are TRBV7-6 and TRBJ2-7, with D unclear. The CDR3 consists of 14 residues. The V end was cut by 5 bases, the J end by 4 bases, with 15 bases between. Germline loops: CDR1 SGHVS, CDR2 FNYEAQ. For the CDR3, the DNA is TGTGCCAGCAGCCCCCAGGACGAAGCTTACGAGCAGTACTTC. It encodes CASSPQDEAYEQYF.

This rearrangement joins TRBV25-1 to TRBJ2-5; unclear D gene. This CDR3 contains 12 residues. V lost 4 bases and J 4 bases, leaving 7 bases between the germline ends. Germline V gives CDR1 MGHDK, CDR2 SYGVNS. For the CDR3, the DNA is TGTGCCAGCAGTGGGAACGTAGAGACCCAGTACTTC. It yields the protein CASSGNVETQYF.

The rearrangement links TRBV28 to TRBJ1-5; D gene unclear. The CDR3 contains 18 residues. Between the trimmed V and J ends, which lost 4 bases and 0 bases, there was a span of 19 bases. Looked up from germline, CDR1 is MDHEN and CDR2 is SYDVKM. In DNA form, the CDR3 reads TGTGCCAGCAGTTCACAACCCACCGCGGGGAGTAGCAATCAGCCCCAGCATTTT. It is translated as CASSSQPTAGSSNQPQHF.

This sequence joins TRBV5-1 and TRBJ1-4; TRBD1 matches at 9 bases. The CDR3 covers 15 residues. Germline values: CDR1 SGHRS, CDR2 YFSETQ. V dropped 2 bases and J dropped 4; count of bases not matched to a gene: 3. The CDR3 reads CASSFWGQGNEKLFF. The CDR3, as DNA: TGCGCCAGCAGCTTTTGGGGACAGGGTAATGAAAAACTGTTTTTT. The full variable domain, rest sourced from reference TRBV5-1 and TRBJ1-4, is KAGVTQTPRYLIKTRGQQVTLSCSPISGHRSVSWYQQTPGQGLQFLFEYFSETQRNKGNFPGRFSGRQFSNSRSEMNVSTLELGDSALYLCASSFWGQGNEKLFFGSGTQLSVL.

This clone was detected once. The J gene is TRBJ1-5, the V gene TRBV6-5; 9 nucleotides match TRBD1. Trimming removed 7 bases from V and 7 bases from J; junction bases left unmatched: 11. Germline CDR1 and CDR2: MNHEY and SVGAGI. The CDR3 extends over 15 amino acids. The CDR3 DNA follows: TGTGCCAGCATTTCCCACAGGGGGCGCCTACAGCCCCAGCATTTT. This codes for CASISHRGRLQPQHF.

The rearrangement joins TRBV28 to TRBJ2-2; no clear D gene. The length of the CDR3 is 15 residues. Trimming stripped 6 bases from V and 4 bases from J, with 15 bases between. From germline, CDR1 is MDHEN and CDR2 SYDVKM. CDR3 region: CASSPWKTTTGELFF. In DNA form, the CDR3 reads TGTGCCAGCAGCCCCTGGAAGACCACCACCGGGGAGCTGTTTTTT. The whole variable domain, filled in from reference TRBV28 and TRBJ2-2, reads DVKVTQSSRYLVKRTGEKVFLECVQDMDHENMFWYRQDPGLGLRLIYFSYDVKMKEKGDIPEGYSVSREKKERFSLILESASTNQTSMYLCASSPWKTTTGELFFGEGSRLTVL.

The chain couples TRBV18 to TRBJ2-2, with D perhaps matching TRBD1 (5 bases). The germline V and J ends were trimmed by 2 bases and 1 base, with 11 bases remaining between them. Germline CDR1 reads KGHSH; CDR2 reads LQKENI. CDR3 length: 16 amino acids. In DNA form, the CDR3 reads TGTGCCAGCTCACCAACCCGGACACAGAACACCGGGGAGCTGTTTTTT. It codes for CASSPTRTQNTGELFF.

This clone has a handful of counts. The chain employs TRBV28 and TRBJ2-2; 9 bases agree with TRBD2. V shed 6 bases and J 5 bases; nucleotides not matched to a gene: 4. Germline assignment: CDR1 MDHEN and CDR2 SYDVKM. CDR3 size: 14 residues. CDR3 DNA sequence: TGTGCCAGCAGAGTTAGCGGGAGAACCGGGGAGCTGTTTTTT. Protein: CASRVSGRTGELFF.

This clone was seen only once. One end of the junction fails to match germline, which may point to a read error. The rearrangement uses TRBV5-8 and TRBJ1-1; D call uncertain. CDR1 is SGHTS and CDR2 is YDEGEE in the germline V gene. The CDR3 extends over 13 amino acids. CDR3: CASSTSLSTLGKF. CDR3 coding DNA: TGTGCCAGCAGTACCTCCCTGTCCACTTTGGGGAAATTT.

The chain employs TRBV4-1 and TRBJ1-5; possibly TRBD1 for D (5 bases). Looked up from germline, CDR1 is MGHRA and CDR2 is YSYEKL. The CDR3 runs 17 residues. Trimming cost V 0 bases and J 0 bases, with 12 bases left between them. For the CDR3, the DNA is TGCGCCAGCAGCCAAGAGGGGGGGATACATAGCAATCAGCCCCAGCATTTT. This gives the protein CASSQEGGIHSNQPQHF.

The rearrangement joins TRBV28 to TRBJ2-7, with D possibly being TRBD1 or TRBD2 (5 bases each). Germline V gene lookup returns CDR1 MDHEN and CDR2 SYDVKM. The ends were cut back, 6 bases at V and 7 bases at J, with 19 bases in the middle. There are 14 residues in the CDR3. The CDR3 DNA follows: TGTGCCAGCAGCATCTCCCAGGGACGAGGGGAGCAGTACTTC. Translation: CASSISQGRGEQYF.

This clone was seen just once. V usage is TRBV5-1 and J usage is TRBJ2-5; TRBD1 matches at 7 bases. CDR3 length: 16 amino acids. Germline V gives CDR1 SGHRS, CDR2 YFSETQ. V shed 3 bases, J shed 3 bases, and the junction held 11 bases outside the gene matches. The CDR3 spells CASSWGQQGSKETQYF. The CDR3 nucleotides read TGCGCCAGCAGCTGGGGGCAACAGGGGTCGAAAGAGACCCAGTACTTC.

This clone was recorded only once. The chain carries TRBV30 and TRBJ1-6; 7 nucleotides match TRBD1. This CDR3 spans 13 amino acids. V gave up 3 bases and J gave up 8 bases; unmatched junction bases: 4. In germline, CDR1 is GTSNPN, CDR2 SVGIG (reference sequence). The CDR3 nucleotides read TGTGCCTGGAGACCCCAGGGGGATTCACCCCTCCACTTT. Residues: CAWRPQGDSPLHF.

This clone was found many times. This chain connects TRBV15 to TRBJ2-1; the D is unclear. Trimming removed 0 bases at V and 4 bases at J, with 7 bases between. The germline gives CDR1 LNHNV, CDR2 YYDKDF (reference sequence). The CDR3 has 14 residues. Written as DNA, the CDR3 is TGTGCCACCAGCAGAGACGGAGTTTACAATGAGCAGTTCTTC. It encodes CATSRDGVYNEQFF.

This clone was detected a few times. This chain uses TRBV4-2 with TRBJ2-7; possible D gene TRBD1, 6 bases. Germline values: CDR1 LGHNA, CDR2 YNFKEQ. The V end lost 3 bases, the J end lost 0 bases, and 15 bases lay between the germline ends. The CDR3 extends over 16 amino acids. CDR3 in DNA: TGTGCCAGCAGCCACACCACAGGGTATGGCTCCTACGAGCAGTACTTC. Protein sequence: CASSHTTGYGSYEQYF.

This chain uses TRBV10-2 with TRBJ2-7; TRBD1 matches 7 bases. This CDR3 has 13 residues. Germline loops: CDR1 WSHSY, CDR2 SAAADI. V lost 9 bases and J lost 4; bases outside the gene matches: 9. The CDR3 nucleotides are TGCGCCAGTACCGGACAGGAGAATTACGAGCAGTACTTC. Protein product: CASTGQENYEQYF.

Only a few counts were recorded for this clone. The chain recombines TRBV6-1 with TRBJ1-3; D is possibly TRBD1 (6 bases). CDR1 and CDR2 from the germline V gene are MNHNS and SASEGT. The CDR3 sequence is 15 residues long. The V end was cut by 8 bases, the J end by 3 bases, with 17 bases between. The CDR3 DNA sequence: TGTGCCAGCGAGGACAGCGGTGCGGGTGGAAACACCATATATTTT. Amino acid sequence: CASEDSGAGGNTIYF.

The chain joins TRBV28 to TRBJ2-1; D is tentatively TRBD1 or TRBD2 (5 bases each). Germline V CDR1 and CDR2: MDHEN, SYDVKM. Trimming pared 2 bases from V and 4 bases from J, leaving 9 bases between. This CDR3 has 14 amino acids. The CDR3 loop reads CASSLGGFYNEQFF. CDR3 in DNA: TGTGCCAGCAGTTTAGGGGGTTTTTACAATGAGCAGTTCTTC.

V usage is TRBV28 and J usage is TRBJ2-3; 9 bases agree with TRBD2. The germline CDR1 and CDR2 sequences are MDHEN and SYDVKM. This CDR3 spans 16 amino acids. V shed 6 bases, J shed 5 bases, and the junction held 12 bases outside the gene matches. The CDR3 protein is CASRPTSGQPGDTQYF. The DNA for the CDR3 is TGTGCCAGCAGACCGACTAGCGGCCAACCCGGAGATACGCAGTATTTT.

This chain connects TRBV2 to TRBJ2-1; 15 nucleotides agree with TRBD2. CDR3 length: 16 amino acids. CDR1 and CDR2 from the germline V gene are SNHLY and FYNNEI. V was clipped by 6 bases and J by 9 bases; unmatched bases: 9. Here the CDR3 reads CASRTGLAGGLGEQFF. CDR3 nucleotides: TGTGCCAGCAGGACCGGACTAGCGGGAGGGCTGGGTGAGCAGTTCTTC.

The rearrangement joins TRBV5-1 to TRBJ2-3; a possible D gene is TRBD2 (5 bases). Germline V gene sequence: CDR1 SGHRS, CDR2 YFSETQ. The CDR3 is 15 residues long. V gave up 0 bases and J gave up 4 bases, with 12 bases separating them. The DNA of the CDR3 is TGCGCCAGCAGCTTGGGCGGGCCTAGGGCAGATACGCAGTATTTT. It specifies CASSLGGPRADTQYF.

There are a few counts of this clone. The chain couples TRBV7-2 to TRBJ2-1; 16 positions agree with TRBD2. In germline, CDR1 is SGHTA, CDR2 FQGNSA. The CDR3 loop spans 16 amino acids. V was clipped by 5 bases and J by 9 bases; unmatched bases: 7. DNA of the CDR3: TGTGCCAGCAGCGGGGGACTAGCGGGAGGGCGGCGTGAGCAGTTCTTC. This gives the protein CASSGGLAGGRREQFF.